This T cell receptor beta chain was sequenced for a study of PD-L1 blockade in urothelial cancer. Study-level information: Males with urothelial cancer arising in the bladder constituted most of the 29 patients. Blood analyses occurred 3 weeks (second dose) and 6 weeks post treatment start.

The sample's time point: peripheral blood 6 weeks after treatment start. The V end lost 4 bases, the J end lost 5 bases, and 14 bases lay between the germline ends. The CDR3 covers 14 residues. Germline V lookup: CDR1 SGHNT, CDR2 YYREEE (reference sequence). Clones were sequenced by immunoSEQ multiplex PCR, and TCRdb holds only the in-frame ones, with some missing. The table shows approximately 20,000 clones, with about 90% occurring only once. The specimen comprised PBMCs, sampled around atezolizumab (anti-PD-L1) treatment. This clonotype originated in an older woman with urothelial cancer. The V gene is TRBV5-4, the J gene TRBJ2-3, with D possibly matching TRBD1 (6 bases). Here the CDR3 DNA reads TGTGCCAGCAGCCCCGGACAGCTTCGAGATACGCAGTATTTT. It encodes CASSPGQLRDTQYF.